This T cell receptor (beta chain) was obtained from a study of early T cells in non-severe SARS-CoV-2 infection. Study context: Chains were unpaired, as sequencing was done on bulk RNA from unsorted whole blood.

The germline V and J ends were trimmed by 1 base and 5 bases, with 13 bases remaining between them. This CDR3 has 15 amino acids. The germline CDR1 and CDR2 sequences are WNHNN and SYGVQD (reference sequence). Each cDNA molecule carried a unique molecular identifier. Each CDR3 protein is one row after TCRdb ran MiXCR on the 5' RACE reads. This table has 25,000 to 35,000 distinct CDR3 sequences, around 5.3% appearing once. This clonotype showed up many times. Sequencing was performed on whole blood. The TCR originated in an adult who was a healthcare worker with PCR-confirmed SARS-CoV-2 infection or an uninfected control (not recorded which). The rearrangement uses TRBV10-1 and TRBJ2-3, with D tentatively TRBD2 (6 bases). CDR3: CASSEFGGSKDTQYF. The DNA for the CDR3 is TGCGCCAGCAGTGAGTTCGGGGGATCTAAAGATACGCAGTATTTT.